The 28 T cell receptor beta chains listed next were all sequenced from one sample in a study. The sorted Tregs were CD4+CD25+CD127-/low cells. One entry per CDR3 protein, called by TCRdb with MiXCR from the 5' RACE reads. The sample contains 35,000 to 55,000 distinct CDR3 sequences, approximately 23% of which appear only once. Sequenced input: Tregs sorted from a lymph node. The receptors were sampled from a female donor with breast cancer.

The CDR3 nucleotides are TGTGCCAGCATCCCCCACGGGGCAGGGGGGTACGAGCAGTACTTC. It specifies CASIPHGAGGYEQYF. This rearrangement joins TRBV2 to TRBJ2-7; a weak D match, TRBD1 (7 bases). The CDR3 spans 15 residues. With 7 bases removed from V and 4 bases from J, the gap between germline ends came to 20 bases. CDR1 is SNHLY, CDR2 FYNNEI, per germline.

The chain links TRBV6-5 to TRBJ2-5, with D possibly being TRBD2 (5 bases). The CDR3 has 12 amino acids. Germline V lookup: CDR1 MNHEY, CDR2 SVGAGI. Between the trimmed V and J ends, which lost 6 bases and 9 bases, there was a span of 14 bases. The CDR3 DNA is TGTGCCAGCAGCTTTGCAACGGAGGCCCAGTACTTC. Its translation: CASSFATEAQYF.

This clonotype was seen more than once but under ten times. J is TRBJ2-3 and V is TRBV6-5; 9 bases are shared with TRBD2. V shed 2 bases, J shed 5 bases, and the junction held 8 bases outside the gene matches. CDR3 length: 16 amino acids. The V gene's germline CDR1 is MNHEY and CDR2 SVGAGI. CDR3 DNA: TGTGCCAGCAGTTACAAGACTAGCGGAGAGGGAGATACGCAGTATTTT. This encodes CASSYKTSGEGDTQYF.

The chain is built from TRBV11-2 and TRBJ2-1, with D possibly being TRBD2 (6 bases). The CDR3 spans 16 residues. The V end lost 2 bases, the J end lost 0 bases, and 11 bases lay between the germline ends. CDR1 is SGHAT and CDR2 is FQNNGV in the germline V gene. In nucleotides, the CDR3 is TGTGCCAGCAGCTTATTGGCGGGACCCTCCTACAATGAGCAGTTCTTC. As protein: CASSLLAGPSYNEQFF.

This clonotype was observed many times. The DNA for the CDR3 is TGCAGTGCAGAACAGGGTCGGATAGGGATGAACACTGAAGCTTTCTTT. It translates to CSAEQGRIGMNTEAFF. This sequence joins TRBV20-1 and TRBJ1-1, with D possibly matching TRBD1 (6 bases). Trimming took 6 bases from V and 0 from J, leaving 20 bases between them. The germline V gene has CDR1 DFQATT and CDR2 SNEGSKA (reference sequence). The CDR3 is made up of 16 amino acids.

This clonotype has ten or more counts. The chain recombines TRBV20-1 with TRBJ1-1, with 10 bases that match TRBD1. This CDR3 spans 16 amino acids. J lost 2 bases, V lost 6 bases, and 12 bases had no gene match. Germline loops: CDR1 DFQATT, CDR2 SNEGSKA (reference sequence). In DNA form, the CDR3 reads TGCAGTGCGCGAACCGGGACAGGGGAAACAAACACTGAAGCTTTCTTT. This gives the protein CSARTGTGETNTEAFF.

This clonotype was counted many times. V gene TRBV27 combines with J gene TRBJ1-2; 10 bases fit TRBD1. V lost 5 bases to trimming and J lost 5 bases; unmatched junction nucleotides: 11. CDR1 is MNHEY and CDR2 is SMNVEV in the germline V gene (reference sequence). The CDR3 spans 16 residues. The CDR3 DNA is TGTGCCAGCAGTGCCCTTCGGACAGGGGGTGGTTATGGCTACACCTTC. Translated, it gives CASSALRTGGGYGYTF.

Ten or more counts support this clonotype. The chain uses TRBV7-9 and TRBJ2-7; no clear D. V was trimmed by 4 bases and J by 5 bases, leaving 15 bases between them. The length of the CDR3 is 14 residues. Germline assignment: CDR1 SEHNR and CDR2 FQNEAQ (reference sequence). CDR3 loop: CASSSTGRDNEQYF. DNA of the CDR3: TGTGCCAGCAGCTCAACGGGCAGAGACAACGAGCAGTACTTC.

The chain uses TRBV6-5 and TRBJ2-2; perhaps TRBD1 as D (5 bases). V dropped 4 bases and J dropped 0 bases, with 9 bases sitting between them. There are 15 residues in the CDR3. Germline-derived CDR1 and CDR2 are MNHEY and SVGAGI. CDR3: CASSSRVANTGELFF. The CDR3 region has the DNA TGTGCCAGCAGTTCCAGGGTTGCGAACACCGGGGAGCTGTTTTTT.

This clonotype has only a few counts. The J gene is TRBJ2-1, the V gene TRBV15, with a tentative D call TRBD2 (5 bases). The CDR3 runs 16 residues. Trimming removed 0 bases from V and 3 bases from J, with 12 bases in between. Germline V gives CDR1 LNHNV, CDR2 YYDKDF (reference sequence). This CDR3 is CATSRDKEGNYNEQFF. Written as DNA, the CDR3 is TGTGCCACCAGCAGAGATAAAGAGGGTAACTACAATGAGCAGTTCTTC.

This clonotype was counted many times. This chain links TRBV15 with TRBJ2-6; D call uncertain. This CDR3 is 14 amino acids long. Germline CDR1 and CDR2: LNHNV and YYDKDF (reference sequence). V was cut by 5 bases and J by 4 bases, with 9 bases left in between. CDR3 in amino acids: CATSPRPGANVLTF. The DNA for the CDR3 is TGTGCCACCAGCCCGAGGCCCGGGGCCAACGTCCTGACTTTC. Supplemented by reference TRBV15 and TRBJ2-6, the full variable domain reads DAMVIQNPRYQVTQFGKPVTLSCSQTLNHNVMYWYQQKSSQAPKLLFHYYDKDFNNEADTPDNFQSRRPNTSFCFLDIRSPGLGDTAMYLCATSPRPGANVLTFGAGSRLTVL.

By sample fraction, this clonotype is medium-sized. The chain couples TRBV13 to TRBJ2-3; no clear D. V dropped 3 bases and J dropped 2 bases, with 3 bases sitting between them. The CDR3 covers 12 residues. Looked up from germline, CDR1 is PRHDT and CDR2 is FYEKMQ (reference sequence). The CDR3 region has the DNA TGTGCCAGCAGCTTCTCCACAGATACGCAGTATTTT. This gives the protein CASSFSTDTQYF.

The sample holds many counts of this clonotype. V gene TRBV3-1 combines with J gene TRBJ2-1, with D maybe TRBD2 (5 bases). The germline V gene encodes CDR1 LGHDT and CDR2 YNNKEL (reference sequence). V shed 0 bases and J shed 3 bases, with 12 bases lying between them. This CDR3 has 16 amino acids. For the CDR3, the DNA is TGTGCCAGCAGCCAAGATGAGCGGAATAACTACAATGAGCAGTTCTTC. It encodes CASSQDERNNYNEQFF.

This clonotype has a count of ten or more. V gene TRBV5-1 combines with J gene TRBJ2-1; 9 bases align to TRBD2. This CDR3 is 14 amino acids long. CDR1 is SGHRS, CDR2 YFSETQ, per germline. V shed 2 bases, J shed 8 bases, and the junction held 5 bases outside the gene matches. The CDR3 region is CASSFRVAGDEQFF. The CDR3, as DNA: TGCGCCAGCAGCTTCCGGGTAGCGGGAGATGAGCAGTTCTTC.

This clonotype showed up just a few times. A read error may explain this, as a much larger clone is one base away. The chain employs TRBV7-9 and TRBJ2-7; 9 nucleotides line up with TRBD2. The CDR3 spans 13 residues. Germline CDR1 SEHNR, CDR2 FQNEAQ (reference sequence). After removal of 5 bases from V and 6 bases from J, the junction contained 5 bases not matched to a gene. The CDR3: CASSPSGASEQYF. CDR3 DNA sequence: TGTGCCAGCAGCCCTAGCGGGGCCTCCGAGCAGTACTTC.

This clonotype is labeled as medium-sized. V gene TRBV6-1 combines with J gene TRBJ2-3; 11 bases fit TRBD2. The CDR3 contains 16 residues. J lost 3 bases, V lost 6 bases, and 8 bases had no gene match. Germline V gene data show CDR1 as MNHNS and CDR2 as SASEGT. This CDR3 reads CASSGTSGGGTDTQYF. DNA of the CDR3: TGTGCCAGCAGCGGGACTAGCGGAGGTGGGACAGATACGCAGTATTTT.

This clonotype was detected many times. The chain links TRBV5-1 to TRBJ2-3, with 8 bases fitting TRBD2. The CDR3 loop spans 15 amino acids. With V trimmed by 4 bases and J by 1 base, 5 bases remained unmatched. CDR1 is SGHRS, CDR2 YFSETQ, per germline. The CDR3 sequence: CASSTGLAGTDTQYF. The DNA for the CDR3 is TGCGCCAGCAGCACAGGACTAGCCGGCACAGATACGCAGTATTTT.

This clonotype was detected ten times or more. The chain joins TRBV20-1 to TRBJ2-1, with 7 bases lining up with TRBD2. V lost 3 bases, J lost 3 bases, and 5 bases stayed unmatched. This CDR3 spans 14 amino acids. Germline-derived CDR1 and CDR2 are DFQATT and SNEGSKA (reference sequence). CDR3 sequence: CSASRGSVYNEQFF. In DNA, the CDR3 is TGCAGTGCTAGTCGCGGGAGTGTCTACAATGAGCAGTTCTTC.

This clonotype turned up a few times. The V gene is TRBV12-5, the J gene TRBJ2-5; perhaps D is TRBD1 or TRBD2 (5 bases each). The germline CDR1 and CDR2 sequences are LGHNT and FRNRAP. The CDR3 extends over 13 amino acids. With 6 bases removed from V and 4 bases from J, the gap between germline ends came to 12 bases. The CDR3 spells CASGRDQLETQYF. CDR3 DNA: TGTGCTAGTGGCCGGGACCAGTTAGAGACCCAGTACTTC.

The chain recombines TRBV4-1 with TRBJ2-1; the D call may be TRBD1 or TRBD2 (5 bases each). The CDR3 is 16 amino acids. Germline CDR1 and CDR2: MGHRA and YSYEKL. V lost 2 bases and J 7 bases, leaving 18 bases between the germline ends. As DNA, the CDR3 is TGCGCCAGCAGCCAATCTGAGAGGGGTCAGAGGAATGAGCAGTTCTTC. It specifies CASSQSERGQRNEQFF.

The DNA for the CDR3 is TGTGCCAGCGGCCACCCGGGACTAGCGGGAGGTGATACGCAGTATTTT. It codes for CASGHPGLAGGDTQYF. This rearrangement joins TRBV7-3 to TRBJ2-3, with 15 bases matching TRBD2. CDR1 and CDR2 (germline): SGHTA, FQGTGA. The V segment lost 8 bases and the J segment 6 bases; nucleotides outside the gene matches: 9. The CDR3 runs to 16 residues.

This clonotype was counted many times. For the CDR3, the DNA is TGTGCCAGCAGTTTTGGGACTAGTGCCTACAATGAGCAGTTCTTC. Its translation: CASSFGTSAYNEQFF. V gene TRBV27 combines with J gene TRBJ2-1; 8 positions agree with TRBD2. Germline V gene data show CDR1 as MNHEY and CDR2 as SMNVEV (reference sequence). Trimming at V came to 3 bases and at J to 2 bases, leaving 3 bases not matched to a gene. The CDR3 has 15 amino acids.

Only a few counts were recorded for this clonotype. The chain uses TRBV7-2 and TRBJ2-5; TRBD1 is a possible D gene (7 bases). Trimming stripped 2 bases from V and 5 bases from J, with 12 bases between. The CDR3 totals 14 residues. The germline V gene encodes CDR1 SGHTA and CDR2 FQGNSA. CDR3 bases: TGTGCCAGCAGCTTAAGGAGGGGGCTCGAGACCCAGTACTTC. Protein sequence: CASSLRRGLETQYF.

This clonotype was observed at least ten times. V is TRBV28 and J is TRBJ1-2; 7 nucleotides match TRBD1. Trimming cost V 6 bases and J 2 bases; bases outside gene matches: 9. Germline assignment: CDR1 MDHEN and CDR2 SYDVKM. The CDR3 consists of 15 residues. The CDR3 DNA follows: TGTGCCAGCAGCCCGCTGGGACAGATCAACTATGGCTACACCTTC. Amino acid sequence: CASSPLGQINYGYTF.

This clonotype has only a few counts. This chain connects TRBV29-1 to TRBJ1-2; a possible D gene is TRBD1 (5 bases). The V gene's germline CDR1 is SQVTM and CDR2 ANQGSEA. This CDR3 is built from 15 residues. Between the trimmed V and J ends, which lost 0 bases and 7 bases, there was a span of 18 bases. CDR3 loop: CSVEDGVIQGTGYTF. The CDR3 bases are TGCAGCGTTGAAGATGGAGTAATCCAGGGTACTGGCTACACCTTC.

The CDR3 DNA reads TGTGCCAGCATAGAGGGGACTAGCGGGAGTGGGTACACCGGGGAGCTGTTTTTT. Translating gives CASIEGTSGSGYTGELFF. The chain combines TRBV12-3 or TRBV12-4 with TRBJ2-2; 14 nucleotides line up with TRBD2. The CDR3 runs 18 residues. The V segment lost 7 bases and the J segment 3 bases; nucleotides outside the gene matches: 10.

This clonotype was seen ten or more times. The genes are TRBV9 and TRBJ2-1, with D possibly called TRBD1 or TRBD2 (7 bases each). Germline V gene data show CDR1 as SGDLS and CDR2 as YYNGEE. The CDR3 loop spans 15 amino acids. V lost 6 bases, J lost 4 bases, and 17 bases lay in between. In DNA, the CDR3 is TGTGCCAGCACTTCATCAGGGGGGGATTACAATGAGCAGTTCTTC. This codes for CASTSSGGDYNEQFF.

Turning to this clonotype: Just one base apart from a much larger clone, this may be a read error. As the CDR3 is not closed by the conserved phenylalanine or tryptophan, this likely results from a read error. The chain recombines TRBV7-9 with TRBJ2-2; the match to TRBD2 covers 10 bases. The CDR3 loop spans 15 amino acids. CDR1 and CDR2 (germline): SEHNR, FQNEAQ (reference sequence). Trimming took 3 bases from V and 5 from J; bases not matched to a gene: 3. DNA for the CDR3: TGTGCCAGCAGCTTGGGGACTAGCGATACCGGGGAGCTGTTTTCT. It translates to CASSLGTSDTGELFS.